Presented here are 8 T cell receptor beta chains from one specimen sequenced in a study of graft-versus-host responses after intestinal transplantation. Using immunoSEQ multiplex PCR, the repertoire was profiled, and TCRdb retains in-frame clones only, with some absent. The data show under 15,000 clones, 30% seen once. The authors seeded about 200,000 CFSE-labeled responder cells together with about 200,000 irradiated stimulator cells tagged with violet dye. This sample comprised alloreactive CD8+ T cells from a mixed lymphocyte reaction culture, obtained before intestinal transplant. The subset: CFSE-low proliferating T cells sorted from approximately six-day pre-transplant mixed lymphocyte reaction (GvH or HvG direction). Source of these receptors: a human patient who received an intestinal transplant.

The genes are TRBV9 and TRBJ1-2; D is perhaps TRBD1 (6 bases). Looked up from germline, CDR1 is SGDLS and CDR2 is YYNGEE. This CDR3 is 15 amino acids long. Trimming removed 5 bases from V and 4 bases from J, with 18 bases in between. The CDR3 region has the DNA TGTGCCAGCAGAGATACAGGGAGTGGCGCCTATGGCTACACCTTC. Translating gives CASRDTGSGAYGYTF.

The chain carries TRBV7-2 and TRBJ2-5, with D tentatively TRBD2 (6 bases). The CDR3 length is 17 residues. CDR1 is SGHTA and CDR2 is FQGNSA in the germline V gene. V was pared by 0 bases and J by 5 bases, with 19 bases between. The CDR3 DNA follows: TGTGCCAGCAGCTTAGCCCCCGGGGGAGAGGGTAGGGAGACCCAGTACTTC. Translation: CASSLAPGGEGRETQYF.

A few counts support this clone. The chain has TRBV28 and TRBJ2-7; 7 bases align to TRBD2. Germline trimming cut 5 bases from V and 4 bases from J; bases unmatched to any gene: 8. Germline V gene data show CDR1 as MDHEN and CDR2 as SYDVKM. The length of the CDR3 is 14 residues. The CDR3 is CASSIRAGRYEQYF. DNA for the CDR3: TGTGCCAGCAGTATAAGAGCGGGAAGGTACGAGCAGTACTTC.

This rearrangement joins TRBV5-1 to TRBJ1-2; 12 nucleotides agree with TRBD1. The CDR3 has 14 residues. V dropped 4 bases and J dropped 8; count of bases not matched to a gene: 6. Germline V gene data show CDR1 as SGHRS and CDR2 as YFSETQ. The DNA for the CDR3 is TGCGCCAGCAGCCCGGGACAGGGGGCGCGGGGCTACACCTTC. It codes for CASSPGQGARGYTF. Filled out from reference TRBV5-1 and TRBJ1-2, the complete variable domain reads KAGVTQTPRYLIKTRGQQVTLSCSPISGHRSVSWYQQTPGQGLQFLFEYFSETQRNKGNFPGRFSGRQFSNSRSEMNVSTLELGDSALYLCASSPGQGARGYTFGSGTRLTVV.

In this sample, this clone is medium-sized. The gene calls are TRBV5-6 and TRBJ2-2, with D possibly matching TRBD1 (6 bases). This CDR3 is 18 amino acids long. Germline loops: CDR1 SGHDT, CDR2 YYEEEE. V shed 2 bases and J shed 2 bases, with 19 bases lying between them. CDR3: CASSFGPLTGQNTGELFF. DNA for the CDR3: TGTGCCAGCAGCTTTGGGCCGCTGACAGGTCAAAACACCGGGGAGCTGTTTTTT.

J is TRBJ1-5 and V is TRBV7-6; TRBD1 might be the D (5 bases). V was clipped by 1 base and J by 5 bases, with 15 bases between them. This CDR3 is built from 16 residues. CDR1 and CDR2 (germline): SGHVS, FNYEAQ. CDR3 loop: CASSLEGWGTDQPQHF. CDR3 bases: TGTGCCAGCAGCTTAGAGGGATGGGGGACGGATCAGCCCCAGCATTTT.

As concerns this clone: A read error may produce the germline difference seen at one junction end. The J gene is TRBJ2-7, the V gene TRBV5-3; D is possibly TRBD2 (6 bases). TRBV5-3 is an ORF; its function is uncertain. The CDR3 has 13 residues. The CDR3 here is CASSLGLTYEQYF. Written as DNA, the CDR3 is TGTGCCAGCAGCTTGGGACTGACTTACGAGCAGTACTTC.

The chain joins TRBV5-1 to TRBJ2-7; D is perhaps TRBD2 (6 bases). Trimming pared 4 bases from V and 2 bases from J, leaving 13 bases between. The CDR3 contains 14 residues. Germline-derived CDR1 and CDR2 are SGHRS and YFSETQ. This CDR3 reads CASSLGTAAYEQYF. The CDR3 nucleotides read TGCGCCAGCAGCCTAGGGACTGCCGCCTACGAGCAGTACTTC.